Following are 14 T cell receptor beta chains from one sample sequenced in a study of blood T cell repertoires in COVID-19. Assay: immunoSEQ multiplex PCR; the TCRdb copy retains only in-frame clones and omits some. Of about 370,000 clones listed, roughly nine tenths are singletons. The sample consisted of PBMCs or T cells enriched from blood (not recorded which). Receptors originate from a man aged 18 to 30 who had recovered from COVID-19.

CDR3 residues: CASSPPDWASGDYNEQFF. For the CDR3, the DNA is TGTGCCAGCAGCCCACCAGACTGGGCTAGCGGGGACTACAATGAGCAGTTCTTC. J is TRBJ2-1 and V is TRBV3-1 (or the pseudogene TRBV3-2); 9 bases align to TRBD2. Looked up from germline, CDR1 is LGHDT and CDR2 is YNNKEL (reference sequence). V gave up 4 bases and J gave up 3 bases; unmatched junction bases: 13. The CDR3 covers 18 residues.

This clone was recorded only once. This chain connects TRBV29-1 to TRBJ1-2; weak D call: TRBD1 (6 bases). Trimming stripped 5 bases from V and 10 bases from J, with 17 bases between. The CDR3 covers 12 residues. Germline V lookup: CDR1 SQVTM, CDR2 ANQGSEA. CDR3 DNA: TGCAGCGTTAACAGGGACCTATGGGACTACACCTTC. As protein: CSVNRDLWDYTF.

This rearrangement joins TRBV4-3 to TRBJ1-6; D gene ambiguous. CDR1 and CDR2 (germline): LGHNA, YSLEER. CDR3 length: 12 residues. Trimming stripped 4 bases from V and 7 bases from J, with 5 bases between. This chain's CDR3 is CASSRTNSPLHF. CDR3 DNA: TGCGCCAGCAGCCGTACAAATTCACCCCTCCACTTT.

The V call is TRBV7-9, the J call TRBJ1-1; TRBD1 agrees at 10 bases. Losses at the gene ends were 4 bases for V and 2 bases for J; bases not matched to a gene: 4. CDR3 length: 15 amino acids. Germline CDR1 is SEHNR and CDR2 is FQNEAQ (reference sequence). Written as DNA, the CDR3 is TGTGCCAGCAGCTCCCGACAGGGGGCAAACACTGAAGCTTTCTTT. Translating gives CASSSRQGANTEAFF.

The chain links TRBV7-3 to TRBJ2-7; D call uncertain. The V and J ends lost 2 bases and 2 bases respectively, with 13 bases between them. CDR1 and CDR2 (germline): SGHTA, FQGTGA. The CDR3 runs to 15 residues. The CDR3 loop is CASSLYPTTAYEQYF. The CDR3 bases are TGTGCCAGCAGCTTATACCCAACGACTGCCTACGAGCAGTACTTC.

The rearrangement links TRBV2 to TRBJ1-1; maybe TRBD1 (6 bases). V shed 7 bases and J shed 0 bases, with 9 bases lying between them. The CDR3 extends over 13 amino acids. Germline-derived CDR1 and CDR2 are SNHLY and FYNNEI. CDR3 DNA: TGTGCCAGCAATAGGGACATGAACACTGAAGCTTTCTTT. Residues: CASNRDMNTEAFF.

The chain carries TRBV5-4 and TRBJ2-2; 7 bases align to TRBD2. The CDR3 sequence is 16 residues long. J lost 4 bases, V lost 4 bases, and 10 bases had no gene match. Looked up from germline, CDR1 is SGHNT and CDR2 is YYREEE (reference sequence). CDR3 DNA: TGTGCCAGCAGCCCTGGACTAGTTTCTGGCACCGGGGAGCTGTTTTTT. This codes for CASSPGLVSGTGELFF.

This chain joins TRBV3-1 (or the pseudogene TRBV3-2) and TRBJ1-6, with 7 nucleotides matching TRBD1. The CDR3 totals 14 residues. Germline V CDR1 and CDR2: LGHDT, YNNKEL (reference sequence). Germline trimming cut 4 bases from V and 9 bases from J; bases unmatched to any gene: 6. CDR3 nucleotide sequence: TGTGCCAGCAGCCTGTTAAGGGGGCCTTCACCCCTCCACTTT. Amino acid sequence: CASSLLRGPSPLHF.

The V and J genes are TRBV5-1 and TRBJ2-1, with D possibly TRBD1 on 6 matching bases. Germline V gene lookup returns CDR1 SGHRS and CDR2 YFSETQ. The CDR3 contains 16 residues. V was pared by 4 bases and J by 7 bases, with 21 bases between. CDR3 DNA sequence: TGCGCCAGCAGCGAACAGGGCCCCCCATTATGGAATGAGCAGTTCTTC. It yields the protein CASSEQGPPLWNEQFF.

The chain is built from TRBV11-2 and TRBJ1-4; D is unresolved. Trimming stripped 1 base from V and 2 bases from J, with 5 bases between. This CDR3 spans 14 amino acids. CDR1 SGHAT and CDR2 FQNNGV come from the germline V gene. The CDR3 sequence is CASSLAVTNEKLFF. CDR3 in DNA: TGTGCCAGCAGCTTAGCAGTTACTAATGAAAAACTGTTTTTT.

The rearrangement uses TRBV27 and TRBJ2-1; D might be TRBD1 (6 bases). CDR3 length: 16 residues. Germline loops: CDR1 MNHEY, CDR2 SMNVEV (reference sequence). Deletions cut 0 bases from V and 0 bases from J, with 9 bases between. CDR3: CASSLSQGFSYNEQFF. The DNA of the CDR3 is TGTGCCAGCAGTTTATCTCAGGGGTTCTCCTACAATGAGCAGTTCTTC.

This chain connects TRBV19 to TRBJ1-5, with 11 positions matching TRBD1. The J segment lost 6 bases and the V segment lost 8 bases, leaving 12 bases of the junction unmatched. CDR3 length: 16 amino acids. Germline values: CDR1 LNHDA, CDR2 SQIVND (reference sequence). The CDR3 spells CASSSPDRGQGQPQHF. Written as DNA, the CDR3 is TGTGCCAGTTCTTCTCCGGACAGGGGGCAAGGTCAGCCCCAGCATTTT.

This CDR3 reads CATSATGQNYGYTF. In DNA form, the CDR3 reads TGTGCCACCAGTGCTACGGGACAGAACTATGGCTACACCTTC. The rearrangement uses TRBV24-1 and TRBJ1-2; 7 bases agree with TRBD1. The ends lost 5 bases at V and 2 bases at J; junction bases unmatched: 4. In germline, CDR1 is KGHDR, CDR2 SFDVKD. This CDR3 contains 14 residues.

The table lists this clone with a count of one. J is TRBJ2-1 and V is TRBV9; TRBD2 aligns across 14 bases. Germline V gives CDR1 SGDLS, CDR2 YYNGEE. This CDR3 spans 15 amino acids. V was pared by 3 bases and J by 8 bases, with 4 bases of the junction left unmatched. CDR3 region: CASSETSGGADEQFF. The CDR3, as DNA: TGTGCCAGCAGCGAGACTAGCGGGGGGGCAGATGAGCAGTTCTTC.